This TCR beta chain came from a study of blood T cell repertoires in COVID-19. Repertoires were generated with immunoSEQ multiplex PCR, while TCRdb's copy carries only in-frame clones and drops some. The sample lists 180,000 or so clones; more than 70% were seen once. Deletions cut 3 bases from V and 2 bases from J, with 13 bases between. The CDR3 is 15 amino acids. Looked up from germline, CDR1 is KGHSH and CDR2 is LQKENI. Sequencing was performed on PBMCs or T cells enriched from blood (not recorded which). The chain uses TRBV18 and TRBJ1-1; D uncertain. This TCR derives from a woman between 50 and 59 years old in a cohort exposed to, infected with or recovered from COVID-19 (not recorded which). CDR3 nucleotide sequence: TGTGCCAGCTCACCTCCTGTGGGCAGCAACACTGAAGCTTTCTTT. It yields the protein CASSPPVGSNTEAFF. Using reference TRBV18 and TRBJ1-1 for the parts outside the CDR3, the full variable domain is NAGVMQNPRHLVRRRGQEARLRCSPMKGHSHVYWYRQLPEEGLKFMVYLQKENIIDESGMPKERFSAEFPKEGPSILRIQQVVRGDSAAYFCASSPPVGSNTEAFFGQGTRLTVV.